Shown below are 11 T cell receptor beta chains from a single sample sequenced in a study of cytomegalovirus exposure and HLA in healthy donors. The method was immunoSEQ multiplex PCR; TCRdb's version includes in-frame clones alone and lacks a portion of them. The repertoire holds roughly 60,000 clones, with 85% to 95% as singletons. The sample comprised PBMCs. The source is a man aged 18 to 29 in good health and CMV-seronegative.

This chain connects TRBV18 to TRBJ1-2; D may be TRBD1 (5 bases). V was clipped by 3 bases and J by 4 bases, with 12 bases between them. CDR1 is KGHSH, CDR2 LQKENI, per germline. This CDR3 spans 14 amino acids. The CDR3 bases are TGTGCCAGCTCACCGCCCCAGGGCCGCTATGGCTACACCTTC. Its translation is CASSPPQGRYGYTF.

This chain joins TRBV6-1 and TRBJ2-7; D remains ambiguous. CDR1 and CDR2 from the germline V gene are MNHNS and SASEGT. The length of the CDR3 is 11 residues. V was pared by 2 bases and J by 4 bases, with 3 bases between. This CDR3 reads CASSELYEQYF. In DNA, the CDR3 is TGTGCCAGCAGTGAACTATACGAGCAGTACTTC.

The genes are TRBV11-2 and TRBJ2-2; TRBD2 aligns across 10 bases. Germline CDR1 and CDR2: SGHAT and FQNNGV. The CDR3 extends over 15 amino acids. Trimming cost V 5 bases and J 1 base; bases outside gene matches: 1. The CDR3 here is CASSRLAGNTGELFF. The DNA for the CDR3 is TGTGCCAGCAGCAGACTAGCGGGGAACACCGGGGAGCTGTTTTTT.

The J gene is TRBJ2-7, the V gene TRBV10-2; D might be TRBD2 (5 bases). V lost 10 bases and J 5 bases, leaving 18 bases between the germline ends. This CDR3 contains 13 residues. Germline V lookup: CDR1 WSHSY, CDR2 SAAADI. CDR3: CATSRPLGNEQYF. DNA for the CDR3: TGCGCCACCTCCCGCCCCCTCGGGAACGAGCAGTACTTC.

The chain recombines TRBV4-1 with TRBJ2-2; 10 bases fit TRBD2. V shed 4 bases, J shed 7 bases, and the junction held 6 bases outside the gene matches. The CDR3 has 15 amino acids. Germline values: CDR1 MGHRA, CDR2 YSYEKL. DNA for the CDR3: TGCGCCAGCAGCCCTCTAGCGGGAGAAGGCGGGGAGCTGTTTTTT. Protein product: CASSPLAGEGGELFF.

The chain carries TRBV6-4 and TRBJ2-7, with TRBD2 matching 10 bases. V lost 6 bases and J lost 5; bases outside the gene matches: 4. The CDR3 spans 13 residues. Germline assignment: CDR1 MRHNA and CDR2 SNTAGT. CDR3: CASSDGTSDEQYF. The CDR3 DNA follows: TGTGCCAGCAGCGACGGGACTAGCGACGAGCAGTACTTC.

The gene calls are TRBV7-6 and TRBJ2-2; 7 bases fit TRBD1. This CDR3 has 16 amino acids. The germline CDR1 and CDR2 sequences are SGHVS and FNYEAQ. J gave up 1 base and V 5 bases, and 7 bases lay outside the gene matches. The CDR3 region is CASSSPTGRNTGELFF. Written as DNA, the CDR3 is TGTGCCAGCAGCAGCCCGACAGGGAGGAACACCGGGGAGCTGTTTTTT.

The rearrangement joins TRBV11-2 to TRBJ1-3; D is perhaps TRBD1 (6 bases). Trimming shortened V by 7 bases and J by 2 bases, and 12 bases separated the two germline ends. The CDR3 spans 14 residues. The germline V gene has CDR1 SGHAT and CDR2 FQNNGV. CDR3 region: CASKATGTGNTIYF. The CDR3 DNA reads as TGTGCCAGCAAGGCCACAGGGACTGGAAACACCATATATTTT.

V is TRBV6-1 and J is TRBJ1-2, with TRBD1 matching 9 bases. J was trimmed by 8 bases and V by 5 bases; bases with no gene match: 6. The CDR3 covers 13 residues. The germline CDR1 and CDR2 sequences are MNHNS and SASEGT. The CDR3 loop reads CASSQQGARGYTF. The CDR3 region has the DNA TGTGCCAGCAGTCAACAGGGGGCGAGGGGCTACACCTTC.

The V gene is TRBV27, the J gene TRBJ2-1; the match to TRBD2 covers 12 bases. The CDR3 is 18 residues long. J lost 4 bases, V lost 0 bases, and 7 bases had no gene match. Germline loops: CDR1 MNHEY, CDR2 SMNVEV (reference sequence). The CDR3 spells CASSLSGTSGLDYNEQFF. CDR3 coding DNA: TGTGCCAGCAGTTTATCCGGGACTAGCGGGCTCGATTACAATGAGCAGTTCTTC.

The CDR3 nucleotides read TGCGCCAGCAGCTTGGGAGAGCTTGGCACTGAAGCTTTCTTT. The encoded protein is CASSLGELGTEAFF. The chain is built from TRBV5-1 and TRBJ1-1, with unresolved D. V was shortened by 0 bases and J by 4 bases, with 10 bases between the two germline ends. There are 14 residues in the CDR3. Germline-derived CDR1 and CDR2 are SGHRS and YFSETQ.